The rows below give T cell receptor beta chains drawn from one sample of a study of blood T cell repertoires in COVID-19. Sequencing used immunoSEQ multiplex PCR; TCRdb keeps in-frame clones, though not all of them. The table includes 230,000 or so clones, more than 75% detected once. Material for sequencing was peripheral blood. All receptors derive from a man aged 35-49 years with active or convalescent COVID-19. The CDR3 runs from the conserved cysteine through the conserved F or W. D genes are given only for firm matches. Size values are once, few and many counts, or a class for expanded clones, and some rows have none.

few TRBJ2-7 TRBD2 TRBV7-3 TGTGCCAGCAGCTTAATAGCGGGAGGGGACGAGCAGTACTTC CASSLIAGGDEQYF
- TRBJ1-5 - TRBV27 TGTGCCATCTCGGGGGGCTCGGGCAATCAGCCCCAGCATTTT CAISGGSGNQPQHF
once TRBJ2-7 - TRBV12-3/TRBV12-4 TGTGCCAGCAGTTTAAGGGGTTTTTACGAGCAGTACTTC CASSLRGFYEQYF
- TRBJ2-3 TRBD2 TRBV5-4 TGTGCCAGCAGCGGGGGGGCGGGGGGGCCCACAGATACGCAGTATTTT CASSGGAGGPTDTQYF
- TRBJ2-7 - TRBV11-2 TGTGCCAGCAGCTTATCCGGGACAAACTACGAGCAGTACTTC CASSLSGTNYEQYF
- TRBJ1-1 - TRBV28 TGTGCCAGCAGTTTAGGCACCACCGAAGCTTTCTTT CASSLGTTEAFF
- TRBJ1-1 - TRBV28 TGTGCCAGCAGTCTACAGGGGAACACTGAAGCTTTCTTT CASSLQGNTEAFF
- TRBJ2-4 TRBD2 TRBV6-5 TGTGCCAGCAGTTACTCGAGGGGCGGGGGAAACATTCAGTACTTC CASSYSRGGGNIQYF
- TRBJ1-5 - TRBV28 TGTGCCAGCAGTTCGGGGTCCTGGGATCAGCCCCAGCATTTT CASSSGSWDQPQHF
- TRBJ1-2 TRBD1 TRBV4-2 TGTGCCAGCAGCCAGGAATACAGGGGGAGTAACTATGGCTACACCTTC CASSQEYRGSNYGYTF
once TRBJ1-6 - TRBV4-1 TGCGCCAGCAGCCGGGGGGGACTCCCGGGTAATTCACCCCTCCACTTT CASSRGGLPGNSPLHF
- TRBJ2-1 TRBD2 TRBV6-5 TGTGCCACCGGGACTAGCGGGGTTAATGAGCAGTTCTTC CATGTSGVNEQFF
- TRBJ2-1 TRBD1 TRBV5-4 TGTGCCAGCAGCTTGGAGGGGGCCTCCTACAATGAGCAGTTCTTC CASSLEGASYNEQFF
- TRBJ1-2 TRBD1 TRBV28 TGTGCCAGCAACCCTATCCGGGACAGGGGTTTTGGCTACACCTTC CASNPIRDRGFGYTF
- TRBJ2-2 TRBD1 TRBV28 TGTGCCAGCAGCCGTAACAGGGGAACCGGGGAGCTGTTTTTT CASSRNRGTGELFF
- TRBJ1-5 TRBD1 TRBV6-1 TGTGCCAGCACTGAACAGGGGACGGTTCAGCCCCAGCATTTT CASTEQGTVQPQHF
- TRBJ2-3 TRBD2 TRBV5-8 TGTGCCGCGGGGGTCCCCCCAGATACGCAGTATTTT CAAGVPPDTQYF
- TRBJ2-7 - TRBV15 TGTGCCACCAGTCAGTTCCTGGCGGCTAGCGACGAGCAGTACTTC CATSQFLAASDEQYF
- TRBJ2-2 TRBD1 TRBV7-9 TGTGCCAGCAGCTTAGAAGAGTGGGGACAGGGGGCGTCCACCGGGGAGCTGTTTTTT CASSLEEWGQGASTGELFF
few TRBJ1-5 TRBD1 TRBV4-1 TGCGCCAGCAGCCGAATACAGGGGCGGGTTGGCAATCAGCCCCAGCATTTT CASSRIQGRVGNQPQHF
- TRBJ2-3 - TRBV7-2 TGTGCCAGCAGCTTAGTGTCGGGGTCAGATACGCAGTATTTT CASSLVSGSDTQYF
- TRBJ2-7 - TRBV28 TGTGCCAGCAGTTGGAGGGCAGGAAACGAGCAGTACTTC CASSWRAGNEQYF
- TRBJ2-1 - TRBV29-1 TGCAGCGTTGAATCCGGTTACAATGAGCAGTTCTTC CSVESGYNEQFF
few TRBJ2-7 - TRBV14 TGTGCCAGCAGCCAGATCGGGTACGACGAGCAGTACTTC CASSQIGYDEQYF
- TRBJ2-7 - TRBV30 TGTGCCTGGAGTCCCCAGGGGTCGGTCGAGCAGTACTTC CAWSPQGSVEQYF
- TRBJ2-2 TRBD2 TRBV6-2/TRBV6-3 TGTGCCAGCACCCCTAGCGGGAGAAGGTCGGGGGAGCTGTTTTTT CASTPSGRRSGELFF
- TRBJ1-2 - TRBV19 TGTGCCAGTAGTCTCCGACCTGGACTCGACTATGGCTACACCTTC CASSLRPGLDYGYTF
- TRBJ2-1 TRBD1 TRBV27 TGTGCCAGCAGTACGCCGGGACAGGGGTACAATGAGCAGTTCTTC CASSTPGQGYNEQFF
once TRBJ2-5 - TRBV5-1 TGCGCCAGCAGCTTACTAGGGATGGAGACCCAGTACTTC CASSLLGMETQYF
- TRBJ2-5 TRBD2 TRBV4-1 TGCGCCAGCAGCCAGGGTCTAAGCGGGGTGTACCAAGAGACCCAGTACTTC CASSQGLSGVYQETQYF
- TRBJ1-2 - TRBV25-1 TGTGCCAGCAGTGAATGGTCAGGGGATGGCTACACCTTC CASSEWSGDGYTF
- TRBJ2-3 - TRBV28 TGTGCCACCGACTCCCAGCCGGATACGCAGTATTTT CATDSQPDTQYF
- TRBJ1-1 - TRBV5-1 TGCGCCAGCAGCCTACAGGGTCGAGTCACTGAAGCTTTCTTT CASSLQGRVTEAFF
- TRBJ1-1 TRBD1 TRBV28 TGTGCCAGCAGTCACCGGACAGGGGCTCCTGAAGCTTTCTTT CASSHRTGAPEAFF
- TRBJ1-5 - TRBV27 TGTGCCAGCAGTTGGGCGGGTGCCAATCAGCCCCAGCATTTT CASSWAGANQPQHF
- TRBJ1-3 - TRBV28 TGTGCCAGCAGTTTATTCAGGGGTGCTGGAAACACCATATATTTT CASSLFRGAGNTIYF
- TRBJ2-7 TRBD1 TRBV4-1 TGCGCCAGCAGCCCCCGACAGGGGAGCTCCTACGAGCAGTACTTC CASSPRQGSSYEQYF
- TRBJ2-5 - TRBV29-1 TGCAGCGTTGAAGTTGGGGGGGCAGAGACCCAGTACTTC CSVEVGGAETQYF
- TRBJ1-5 - TRBV2 TGTGCCAGCACGGACAGAATCAATCAGCCCCAGCATTTT CASTDRINQPQHF
- TRBJ2-7 - TRBV7-9 TGTGCCAGCAGCTTAGGATTTTTGACTCCCAAGGCCGACTACGAGCAGTACTTC CASSLGFLTPKADYEQYF
- TRBJ2-3 - TRBV5-6 TGTGCCAGCAGCGGACGGGAGACAGATACGCAGTATTTT CASSGRETDTQYF
- TRBJ2-5 - TRBV27 TGTGCCAGCAGTTTCCGTGGGACACACCAAGAGACCCAGTACTTC CASSFRGTHQETQYF
- TRBJ1-1 - TRBV28 TGTGCCAGCAGAACGGACAGCTACACTGAAGCTTTCTTT CASRTDSYTEAFF
- TRBJ2-7 TRBD2 TRBV28 TGTGCCAGCAGCCCACCCCTCGCGGGGGGCGAGCAGTACTTC CASSPPLAGGEQYF
- TRBJ1-5 - TRBV30 TGTGCCTGGAGGGGGGCCGCCCCCAATCAGCCCCAGCATTTT CAWRGAAPNQPQHF
- TRBJ1-2 - TRBV30 TGTGCCTGGAGCCCACAGCCGCGGCGACAGGACTATGGCTACACCTTC CAWSPQPRRQDYGYTF
- TRBJ1-6 TRBD1 TRBV11-2 TGTGCCAGCAGCTTAGCGGGACAGGCCAATTCACCCCTCCACTTT CASSLAGQANSPLHF
- TRBJ1-1 - TRBV18 TGTGCCAGCTCACCTCCAGCGCCTGGAGGGAACACTGAAGCTTTCTTT CASSPPAPGGNTEAFF
- TRBJ1-2 TRBD1 TRBV2 TGTGCCAGCAGGGGGGACAGGGACTATGGCTACACCTTC CASRGDRDYGYTF
few TRBJ2-7 TRBD2 TRBV27 TGTGCCAGCAGTCCTCCCGGGGGGTACGGGTACGAGCAGTACTTC CASSPPGGYGYEQYF
- TRBJ1-2 - TRBV6-5 TGTGCCAGCACCTCGGAGTTTAACTATGGCTACACCTTC CASTSEFNYGYTF
- TRBJ1-2 TRBD1 TRBV6-5 TGTGCCAGCAGCTTGGACAGGGCCGTCGGGGGCTACACCTTC CASSLDRAVGGYTF
- TRBJ1-2 TRBD1 TRBV6-6 TGTGCCAGCAGTTACCCCGGACAGGGGGTTGGCTATGGCTACACCTTC CASSYPGQGVGYGYTF
once TRBJ1-2 - TRBV24-1 TGTGCCACCAGTAATGGTGGGGAGGTGAGGGGCTACACCTTC CATSNGGEVRGYTF